This TCR beta chain was sequenced for a study of T-cell reconstitution after alpha-beta-depleted transplantation in children. J was trimmed by 4 bases and V by 4 bases; bases with no gene match: 12. Germline CDR1 is SGHTA and CDR2 is FQGNSA. This CDR3 is built from 16 residues. The library targeted TCRbeta and was prepared with unique molecular identifiers. Using its own MiXCR run on the PCR reads, TCRdb lists one record per CDR3 protein. This table has approximately 520,000 distinct CDR3 sequences, around a third appearing once. This TCR was sampled from a human donor who donated a stem cell graft to a child with aplastic anemia. The sample consisted of PBMCs from the stem cell graft donor, taken from the stem cell graft. The chain has TRBV7-2 and TRBJ2-5, with 7 bases fitting TRBD2. The CDR3 bases are TGTGCCAGCAGCTCCCTGGGGACGGGGAGGGTAGAGACCCAGTACTTC. Its translation is CASSSLGTGRVETQYF. Together with reference TRBV7-2 and TRBJ2-5, the CDR3 gives the full variable domain: GAGVSQSPSNKVTEKGKDVELRCDPISGHTALYWYRQSLGQGLEFLIYFQGNSAPDKSGLPSDRFSAERTGGSVSTLTIQRTQQEDSAVYLCASSSLGTGRVETQYFGPGTRLLVL.